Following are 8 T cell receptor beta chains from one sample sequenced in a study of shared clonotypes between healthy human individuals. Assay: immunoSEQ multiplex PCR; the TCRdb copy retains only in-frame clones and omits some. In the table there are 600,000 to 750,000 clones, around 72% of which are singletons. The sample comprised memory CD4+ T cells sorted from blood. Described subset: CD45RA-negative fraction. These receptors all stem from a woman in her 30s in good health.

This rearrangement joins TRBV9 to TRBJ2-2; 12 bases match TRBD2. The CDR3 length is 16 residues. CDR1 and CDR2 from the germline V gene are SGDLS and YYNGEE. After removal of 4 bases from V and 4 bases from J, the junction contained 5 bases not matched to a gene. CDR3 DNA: TGTGCCAGCAGCCCACGGACTAGCGGGACCACCGGGGAGCTGTTTTTT. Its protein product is CASSPRTSGTTGELFF.

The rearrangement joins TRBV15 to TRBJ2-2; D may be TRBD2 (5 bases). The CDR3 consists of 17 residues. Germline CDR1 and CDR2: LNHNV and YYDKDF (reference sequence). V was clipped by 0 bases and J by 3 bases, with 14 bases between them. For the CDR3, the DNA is TGTGCCACCAGCAGAGATATCGGGGTCGGCGACACCGGGGAGCTGTTTTTT. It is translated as CATSRDIGVGDTGELFF.

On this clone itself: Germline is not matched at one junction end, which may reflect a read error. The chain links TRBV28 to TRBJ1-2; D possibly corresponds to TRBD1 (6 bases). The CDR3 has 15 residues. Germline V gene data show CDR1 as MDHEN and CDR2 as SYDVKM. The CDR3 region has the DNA TGTGCCAGTAGTTCGGGGGCAGGGCGTACTACTGGCTACACCTTC. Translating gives CASSSGAGRTTGYTF.

The CDR3 reads CASSSVRGAFEKLFF. In DNA form, the CDR3 reads TGTGCCAGCAGCTCCGTCAGGGGCGCGTTTGAAAAACTGTTTTTT. The J gene is TRBJ1-4, the V gene TRBV6-5; the D gene is possibly TRBD1 (6 bases). This CDR3 is built from 15 residues. CDR1 and CDR2 (germline): MNHEY, SVGAGI. V was trimmed by 6 bases and J by 7 bases, leaving 18 bases between them.

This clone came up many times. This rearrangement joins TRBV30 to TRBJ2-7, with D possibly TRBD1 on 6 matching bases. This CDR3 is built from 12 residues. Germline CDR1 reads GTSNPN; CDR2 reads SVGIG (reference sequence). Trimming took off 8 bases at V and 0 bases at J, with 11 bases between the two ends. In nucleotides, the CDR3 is TGTGCCGGGACACGGAGCTCCTACGAGCAGTACTTC. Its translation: CAGTRSSYEQYF.

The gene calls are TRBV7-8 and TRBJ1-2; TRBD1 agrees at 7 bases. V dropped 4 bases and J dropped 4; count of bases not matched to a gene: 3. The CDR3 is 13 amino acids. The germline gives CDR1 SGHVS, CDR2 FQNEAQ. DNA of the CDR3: TGTGCCAGCAGCTCACGGGACAGCTATGGCTACACCTTC. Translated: CASSSRDSYGYTF.

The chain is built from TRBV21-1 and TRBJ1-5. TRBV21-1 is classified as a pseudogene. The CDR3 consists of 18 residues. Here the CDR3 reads CASSKNGIAPYGNQPQHF. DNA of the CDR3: TGTGCCAGCAGCAAAAACGGAATTGCCCCTTATGGCAATCAGCCCCAGCATTTT.

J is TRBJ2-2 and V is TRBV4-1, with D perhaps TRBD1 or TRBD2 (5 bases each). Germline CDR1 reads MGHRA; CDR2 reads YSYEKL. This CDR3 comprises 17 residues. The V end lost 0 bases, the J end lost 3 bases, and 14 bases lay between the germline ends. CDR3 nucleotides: TGCGCCAGCAGCCAAGATCTTGAGGGGAGATACACCGGGGAGCTGTTTTTT. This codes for CASSQDLEGRYTGELFF.